This TCR beta chain derives from a study of long-term antiretroviral therapy in people with HIV. Across the whole study: It was about a decade after the earliest samples that the 2015 immediate-ART recommendation appeared. Findings and limits, study-wide: An increase in diversity followed ART, yet levels stayed below transplant donor controls. All time points showed a repertoire dominated by clones expanded before ART. CDR3 length ranges were narrower in HIV repertoires than in controls.

Sequencing relied on immunoSEQ assay v3.0, run at survey level. Libraries were prepared by immunoSEQ multiplex PCR; TCRdb keeps only in-frame clonotypes and omits some of them. The sample lists tens of thousands of clones, 86% seen once, with under 5.5% in the top ten. Of note for this clone: Its cognate antigen is unknown.

The germline V and J ends were trimmed by 7 bases and 4 bases, with 14 bases remaining between them. Germline V gene data show CDR1 as MDHEN and CDR2 as SYDVKM. The CDR3 is 13 residues long. The sample consisted of unsorted PBMCs, taken 2.7 years after starting antiretroviral therapy. This chain links TRBV28 with TRBJ2-7; TRBD1 might be the D (6 bases). The clonotype originates from a man in his forties with HIV. In DNA form, the CDR3 reads TGTGCCAGCACTCAGGGGATAAATTACGAGCAGTACTTC. Translating it yields CASTQGINYEQYF.